The 4 T cell receptor beta chains below all came from one sample that was sequenced in a study of shared clonotypes between healthy human individuals. The protocol was immunoSEQ multiplex PCR, while the TCRdb copy is restricted to in-frame clones and leaves out a portion. The table includes approximately 1.4 million clones, around 98% detected once. The sequenced sample consisted of naive CD4+ T cells sorted from blood. As for subset: CD45RA+ positively selected. The source of these receptors is a man younger than 45 in good health.

The J gene is TRBJ2-3, the V gene TRBV5-1, with TRBD2 as a possible D gene (6 bases). V was clipped by 4 bases and J by 2 bases, with 14 bases between them. The germline V gene has CDR1 SGHRS and CDR2 YFSETQ. This CDR3 is built from 15 residues. The CDR3 here is CASSPGRDVTDTQYF. The CDR3 DNA sequence: TGCGCCAGCAGCCCGGGGCGGGATGTCACAGATACGCAGTATTTT.

The rearrangement joins TRBV7-3 to TRBJ2-2; the D is unclear. The ends were cut back, 4 bases at V and 9 bases at J, with 21 bases in the middle. The CDR3 sequence is 16 residues long. CDR1 and CDR2 (germline): SGHTA, FQGTGA. CDR3 bases: TGTGCCAGCAGCTCAACGGTCCGGGTTGGGGTCCGGGAGCTGTTTTTT. Translating it yields CASSSTVRVGVRELFF.

About this clone itself: Other DNA sequences in the same sample also yield this CDR3. The J gene is TRBJ2-1, the V gene TRBV7-7; 10 nucleotides align to TRBD2. The CDR3 is made up of 15 amino acids. V gave up 1 base and J gave up 7 bases; unmatched junction bases: 4. Germline CDR1 SSHAT, CDR2 FNYEAQ (reference sequence). This CDR3 reads CASSLGLAGDNEQFF. The CDR3 nucleotides are TGTGCCAGCAGCTTAGGGCTAGCGGGAGATAATGAGCAGTTCTTC.

This clone occurred once. V is TRBV2 and J is TRBJ2-1; no reliable D call. CDR3 length: 10 amino acids. V lost 4 bases, J lost 15 bases, and 10 bases lay in between. Germline CDR1 SNHLY, CDR2 FYNNEI. CDR3 sequence: CASSVPAPFF. In DNA form, the CDR3 reads TGTGCCAGCAGTGTTCCGGCCCCGTTCTTC.